These T cell receptor beta chains were read from a single sample in a study of blood T cell repertoires in COVID-19. Sequenced by immunoSEQ multiplex PCR; TCRdb stores in-frame clones only, minus some. Of over 120,000 clones in the sample, 70% to 80% were seen once. Material for sequencing was peripheral blood. These receptors were obtained from a woman in her 70s with COVID-19, enrolled during active disease. Each CDR3 is given with its conserved first and last residue. D genes are given only for firm matches. Only part of the rows carry a size: once, few, many, or a class if the clone is expanded.

D: NA; size: NA; V: TRBV3-1/TRBV3-2; J: TRBJ2-2; CDR3: CASSLQGRTGELFF; DNA: TGTGCCAGCAGCCTCCAGGGTCGCACCGGGGAGCTGTTTTTT
D: NA; size: NA; V: TRBV4-2; J: TRBJ1-3; CDR3: CASSHAGGSGNTIYF; DNA: TGTGCCAGCAGCCATGCCGGGGGCTCTGGAAACACCATATATTTT
D: NA; size: NA; V: TRBV5-1; J: TRBJ2-7; CDR3: CASSLDSGWGQLYEQYF; DNA: TGCGCCAGCAGCCTGGACAGCGGGTGGGGCCAGCTCTACGAGCAGTACTTC
D: TRBD1; size: NA; V: TRBV30; J: TRBJ1-3; CDR3: CAWEGTGGSGNTIYF; DNA: TGTGCCTGGGAAGGGACAGGGGGCTCTGGAAACACCATATATTTT
D: TRBD1; size: NA; V: TRBV19; J: TRBJ1-5; CDR3: CASSIRTGGSNQPQHF; DNA: TGTGCCAGTAGTATAAGGACAGGCGGAAGCAATCAGCCCCAGCATTTT
D: TRBD1; size: NA; V: TRBV5-1; J: TRBJ1-3; CDR3: CASSPNPGGTGNTIYF; DNA: TGCGCCAGCAGCCCGAACCCAGGGGGTACTGGAAACACCATATATTTT
D: TRBD2; size: NA; V: TRBV6-6; J: TRBJ2-3; CDR3: CASAQGLAGGIDTQYF; DNA: TGTGCCAGCGCCCAAGGCCTAGCGGGGGGGATAGATACGCAGTATTTT
D: NA; size: NA; V: TRBV15; J: TRBJ1-2; CDR3: CATSGESGGYGYTF; DNA: TGTGCCACCAGCGGTGAGAGTGGAGGCTATGGCTACACCTTC
D: NA; size: few; V: TRBV6-1; J: TRBJ1-3; CDR3: CASSEPGGGNTIYF; DNA: TGTGCCAGCAGTGAACCCGGGGGGGGAAACACCATATATTTT
D: NA; size: NA; V: TRBV15; J: TRBJ2-4; CDR3: CATSTDRNIQYF; DNA: TGTGCCACCAGCACCGACAGGAACATTCAGTACTTC
D: NA; size: NA; V: TRBV5-6; J: TRBJ1-5; CDR3: CASSLGQGLQPQHF; DNA: TGTGCCAGCAGCTTGGGGCAGGGTCTTCAGCCCCAGCATTTT
D: TRBD2; size: NA; V: TRBV29-1; J: TRBJ2-7; CDR3: CSVVDSGIYEQYF; DNA: TGCAGCGTTGTCGATAGCGGGATCTACGAGCAGTACTTC
D: TRBD2; size: NA; V: TRBV6-1; J: TRBJ2-3; CDR3: CASSDPSGGRTDTQYF; DNA: TGTGCCAGCAGTGACCCTAGCGGGGGGCGCACAGATACGCAGTATTTT
D: TRBD2; size: NA; V: TRBV5-4; J: TRBJ2-5; CDR3: CASSLGVAGGLETQYF; DNA: TGTGCCAGCAGCCTCGGGGTGGCGGGGGGATTAGAGACCCAGTACTTC
D: NA; size: NA; V: TRBV10-3; J: TRBJ2-2; CDR3: CAISVIRSPNTGELFF; DNA: TGTGCCATCAGTGTGATAAGGAGCCCTAACACCGGGGAGCTGTTTTTT
D: NA; size: NA; V: TRBV7-9; J: TRBJ2-5; CDR3: CASSLESKETQYF; DNA: TGTGCCAGCAGCTTAGAGAGTAAGGAGACCCAGTACTTC
D: TRBD1; size: NA; V: TRBV19; J: TRBJ1-2; CDR3: CASSEQGARYGYTF; DNA: TGTGCCAGTAGCGAACAGGGGGCGAGGTATGGCTACACCTTC
D: NA; size: NA; V: TRBV6-1; J: TRBJ1-1; CDR3: CASSETPQKNTEAFF; DNA: TGTGCCAGCAGTGAAACCCCGCAGAAGAACACTGAAGCTTTCTTT
D: TRBD2; size: NA; V: TRBV28; J: TRBJ2-5; CDR3: CASRRGGQETQYF; DNA: TGTGCCAGCCGGCGGGGGGGCCAAGAGACCCAGTACTTC
D: TRBD2; size: NA; V: TRBV10-2; J: TRBJ2-3; CDR3: CASSDRIAGGTDTQYF; DNA: TGCGCCAGCAGTGACCGAATAGCGGGGGGCACAGATACGCAGTATTTT
D: NA; size: NA; V: TRBV28; J: TRBJ1-4; CDR3: CASSLLPKTGEKLFF; DNA: TGTGCCAGCAGTTTACTCCCGAAAACAGGTGAAAAACTGTTTTTT
D: NA; size: few; V: TRBV5-4; J: TRBJ1-1; CDR3: CASSLVRGTEAFF; DNA: TGTGCCAGCAGCTTGGTTCGAGGGACTGAAGCTTTCTTT
D: NA; size: NA; V: TRBV6-2/TRBV6-3; J: TRBJ2-7; CDR3: CASSYSTRRVAYEQYF; DNA: TGTGCCAGCAGTTACTCCACGAGACGGGTCGCCTACGAGCAGTACTTC
D: NA; size: NA; V: TRBV11-2; J: TRBJ2-7; CDR3: CASSSSWSSSYEQYF; DNA: TGTGCCAGCAGCTCCAGTTGGAGTTCTTCCTACGAGCAGTACTTC
D: NA; size: NA; V: TRBV3-1/TRBV3-2; J: TRBJ2-7; CDR3: CASSRHGTQGGSSYEQYF; DNA: TGTGCCAGCAGCCGTCACGGGACACAGGGAGGGAGCTCCTACGAGCAGTACTTC
D: TRBD1; size: NA; V: TRBV7-2; J: TRBJ1-1; CDR3: CASSSPGTGNTEAFF; DNA: TGTGCCAGCAGCTCCCCTGGGACAGGGAACACTGAAGCTTTCTTT
D: NA; size: NA; V: TRBV28; J: TRBJ1-5; CDR3: CASSTPSGPQHF; DNA: TGTGCCAGCAGTACCCCCTCCGGGCCCCAGCATTTT
D: TRBD1; size: NA; V: TRBV6-5; J: TRBJ1-1; CDR3: CASSSGTGAEAFF; DNA: TGTGCCAGCTCATCCGGGACAGGGGCTGAAGCTTTCTTT
D: NA; size: NA; V: TRBV18; J: TRBJ2-5; CDR3: CASSLQGSEQETQYF; DNA: TGTGCCAGTTCTCTCCAGGGTTCGGAGCAAGAGACCCAGTACTTC
D: NA; size: NA; V: TRBV2; J: TRBJ1-1; CDR3: CASRGDLNTEAFF; DNA: TGTGCCAGCAGGGGTGACTTGAACACTGAAGCTTTCTTT
D: TRBD2; size: NA; V: TRBV20-1; J: TRBJ2-5; CDR3: CSASPSYWAAGARQETQYF; DNA: TGCAGTGCTAGTCCCTCTTACTGGGCAGCGGGGGCCCGACAAGAGACCCAGTACTTC
D: NA; size: NA; V: TRBV25-1; J: TRBJ1-1; CDR3: CASSEYDSLMNTEAFF; DNA: TGTGCCAGCAGTGAATACGACAGCTTAATGAACACTGAAGCTTTCTTT
D: TRBD1; size: NA; V: TRBV5-1; J: TRBJ2-4; CDR3: CASSLAGWGQGTAKNIQYF; DNA: TGCGCCAGCAGCTTGGCCGGTTGGGGACAGGGGACAGCCAAAAACATTCAGTACTTC
D: NA; size: NA; V: TRBV27; J: TRBJ1-1; CDR3: CASWDTSMPEAFF; DNA: TGTGCCAGTTGGGACACCTCAATGCCTGAAGCTTTCTTT
D: TRBD1; size: NA; V: TRBV12-3/TRBV12-4; J: TRBJ1-2; CDR3: CASSLRDREGYTF; DNA: TGTGCCAGCAGTCTCCGGGACAGGGAGGGCTACACCTTC
D: TRBD1; size: few; V: TRBV7-6; J: TRBJ1-4; CDR3: CASSGTGTGEKLFF; DNA: TGTGCCAGCAGCGGCACCGGGACAGGGGAAAAACTGTTTTTT
D: NA; size: few; V: TRBV5-4; J: TRBJ2-2; CDR3: CASSQTPDRSTGELFF; DNA: TGTGCCAGCAGCCAAACCCCGGATAGGAGCACCGGGGAGCTGTTTTTT
D: NA; size: few; V: TRBV19; J: TRBJ1-2; CDR3: CATNRAAYGYTF; DNA: TGTGCCACTAACAGGGCAGCCTATGGCTACACCTTC
D: NA; size: NA; V: TRBV25-1; J: TRBJ2-1; CDR3: CASMGALPYNEQFF; DNA: TGTGCCAGCATGGGGGCACTACCCTACAATGAGCAGTTCTTC
D: TRBD1; size: NA; V: TRBV6-6; J: TRBJ1-6; CDR3: CASSTGTGDNSPLHF; DNA: TGTGCCAGCAGTACCGGTACAGGGGATAATTCACCCCTCCACTTT
D: NA; size: once; V: TRBV5-5; J: TRBJ1-6; CDR3: CASSGNRDSPLHF; DNA: TGTGCCAGCAGCGGGAACAGGGATTCACCCCTCCACTTT
D: NA; size: NA; V: TRBV6-2/TRBV6-3; J: TRBJ1-1; CDR3: CASSGRTEAFF; DNA: TGTGCCAGCAGCGGCCGCACTGAAGCTTTCTTT
D: TRBD1; size: NA; V: TRBV2; J: TRBJ1-4; CDR3: CASTLNRGRGELFF; DNA: TGTGCCAGCACTCTGAACAGGGGGCGGGGGGAACTGTTTTTT
D: NA; size: NA; V: TRBV6-5; J: TRBJ1-2; CDR3: CASRQGKNGYTF; DNA: TGTGCCAGCAGGCAGGGGAAGAATGGCTACACCTTC
D: NA; size: NA; V: TRBV6-5; J: TRBJ2-7; CDR3: CASRRTEYEQYF; DNA: TGTGCCAGCAGGAGGACAGAGTACGAGCAGTACTTC
D: NA; size: few; V: TRBV5-1; J: TRBJ1-2; CDR3: CASREDSLYGYTF; DNA: TGCGCCAGCAGGGAGGACAGTCTCTATGGCTACACCTTC
D: NA; size: few; V: TRBV7-6; J: TRBJ2-7; CDR3: CASSLLGGDGIYEQYF; DNA: TGTGCCAGCAGCCTCCTGGGCGGGGATGGAATCTACGAGCAGTACTTC
D: NA; size: NA; V: TRBV19; J: TRBJ2-7; CDR3: CASSKDSRGAYEQYF; DNA: TGTGCCAGTAGTAAGGACAGTCGAGGGGCCTACGAGCAGTACTTC
D: TRBD2; size: few; V: TRBV7-9; J: TRBJ2-5; CDR3: CASSSTSGLGATQYF; DNA: TGTGCCAGCAGCTCTACCTCGGGACTAGGGGCGACCCAGTACTTC
D: TRBD1; size: NA; V: TRBV3-1/TRBV3-2; J: TRBJ1-6; CDR3: CASREEGQGVNSPLHF; DNA: TGTGCCAGCAGGGAAGAGGGACAGGGTGTTAATTCACCCCTCCACTTT
D: NA; size: NA; V: TRBV6-1; J: TRBJ2-5; CDR3: CASSEWGQNNQETQYF; DNA: TGTGCCAGCAGTGAATGGGGGCAGAATAACCAAGAGACCCAGTACTTC
D: NA; size: NA; V: TRBV30; J: TRBJ2-3; CDR3: CAWRGAGMGDTQYF; DNA: TGTGCCTGGAGGGGGGCAGGGATGGGAGATACGCAGTATTTT
D: TRBD1; size: NA; V: TRBV5-5; J: TRBJ1-1; CDR3: CASSFPPRIGGRNEAFF; DNA: TGTGCCAGCAGCTTCCCCCCTCGTATAGGGGGCCGTAATGAAGCTTTCTTT
D: TRBD1; size: NA; V: TRBV12-5; J: TRBJ1-1; CDR3: CASGFNFGLAGGNTEAFF; DNA: TGTGCTAGTGGCTTTAATTTTGGATTGGCAGGGGGCAACACTGAAGCTTTCTTT
D: NA; size: NA; V: TRBV2; J: TRBJ2-5; CDR3: CASSGTGPGETQYF; DNA: TGTGCCAGCAGTGGAACAGGGCCCGGAGAGACCCAGTACTTC
D: TRBD1; size: NA; V: TRBV7-7; J: TRBJ2-3; CDR3: CASSPRTGLTDTQYF; DNA: TGTGCCAGCAGCCCGAGGACAGGGCTCACAGATACGCAGTATTTT
D: TRBD1; size: NA; V: TRBV6-4; J: TRBJ1-5; CDR3: CASSQDRAAQPQHF; DNA: TGTGCCAGCAGTCAGGACAGGGCAGCACAGCCCCAGCATTTT